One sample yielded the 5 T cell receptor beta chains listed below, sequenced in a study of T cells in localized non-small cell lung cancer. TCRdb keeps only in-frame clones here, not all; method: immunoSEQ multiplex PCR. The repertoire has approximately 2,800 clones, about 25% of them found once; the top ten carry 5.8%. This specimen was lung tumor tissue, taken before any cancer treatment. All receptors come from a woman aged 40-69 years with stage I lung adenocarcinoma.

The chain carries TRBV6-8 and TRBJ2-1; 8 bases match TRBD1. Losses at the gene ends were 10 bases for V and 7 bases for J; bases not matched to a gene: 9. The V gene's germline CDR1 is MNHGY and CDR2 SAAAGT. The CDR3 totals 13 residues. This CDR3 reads CATGQGWGNEQFF. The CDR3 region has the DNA TGTGCCACCGGACAGGGATGGGGGAATGAGCAGTTCTTC.

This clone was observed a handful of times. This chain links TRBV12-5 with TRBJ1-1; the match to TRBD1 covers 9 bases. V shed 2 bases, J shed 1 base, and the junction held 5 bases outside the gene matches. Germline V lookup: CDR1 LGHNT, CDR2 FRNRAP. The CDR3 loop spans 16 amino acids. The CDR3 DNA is TGTGCTAGTGGTTTGTCACAGGGGGCCGGGAACACTGAAGCTTTCTTT. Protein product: CASGLSQGAGNTEAFF.

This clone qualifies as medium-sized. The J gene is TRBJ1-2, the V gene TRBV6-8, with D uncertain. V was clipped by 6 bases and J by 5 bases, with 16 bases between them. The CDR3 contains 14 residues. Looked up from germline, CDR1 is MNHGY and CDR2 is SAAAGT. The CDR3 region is CASRRDSRGYGYTF. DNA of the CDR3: TGTGCCAGCAGAAGGGATTCTCGAGGATATGGCTACACCTTC.

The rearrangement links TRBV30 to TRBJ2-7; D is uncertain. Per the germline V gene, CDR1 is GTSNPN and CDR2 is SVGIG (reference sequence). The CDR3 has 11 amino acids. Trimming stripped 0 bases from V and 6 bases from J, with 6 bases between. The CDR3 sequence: CAWSVEREQYF. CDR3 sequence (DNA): TGTGCCTGGAGTGTAGAACGCGAGCAGTACTTC.

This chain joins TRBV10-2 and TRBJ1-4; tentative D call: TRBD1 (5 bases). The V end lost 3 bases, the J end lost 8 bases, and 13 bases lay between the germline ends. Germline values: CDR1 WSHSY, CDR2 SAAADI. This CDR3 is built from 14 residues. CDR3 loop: CASSDGTSGEKLFF. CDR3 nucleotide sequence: TGCGCCAGCAGTGATGGGACGAGTGGGGAAAAACTGTTTTTT.